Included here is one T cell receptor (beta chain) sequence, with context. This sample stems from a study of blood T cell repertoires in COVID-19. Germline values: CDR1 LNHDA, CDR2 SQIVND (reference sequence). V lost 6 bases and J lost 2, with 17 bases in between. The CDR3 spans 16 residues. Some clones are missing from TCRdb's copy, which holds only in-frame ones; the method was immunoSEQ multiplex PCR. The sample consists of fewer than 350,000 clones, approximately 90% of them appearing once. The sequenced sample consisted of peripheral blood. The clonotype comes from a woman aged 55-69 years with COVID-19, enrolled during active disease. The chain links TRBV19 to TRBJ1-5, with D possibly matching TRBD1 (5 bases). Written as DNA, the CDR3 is TGTGCCAGTAGCCTTTCCCGGGGGACGGGCAATCAGCCCCAGCATTTT. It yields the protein CASSLSRGTGNQPQHF.